Listed below are T cell receptor beta chains from one sample, sequenced in a study of monozygotic twins with inflammatory bowel disease. TCRdb reprocessed the 5' RACE reads and stores each CDR3 protein as one record, lacking DNA. Its table lists around 190,000 distinct CDR3 sequences. Sequencing used blood. Receptors were obtained from a human donor with ulcerative colitis or Crohn's disease, or a healthy co-twin of an affected twin (not recorded which). CDR3s include the opening cysteine and the closing phenylalanine or tryptophan.

V,J,CDR3
TRBV3-1,TRBJ2-5,CASSQEALRASGAQETQYF
TRBV20-1,TRBJ2-1,CSASGLAGIYNEQFF
TRBV11-2,TRBJ2-2,CASRGLEPNTGELFF
TRBV4-1,TRBJ2-3,CASSQDGPPEMSTSDTQYF
TRBV9,TRBJ2-1,CASSVSGGGTYSYNEQFF
TRBV24-1,TRBJ2-2,CATSEMGRTGELFF
TRBV12-3/TRBV12-4,TRBJ1-3,CASSPAGQVRNTIYF
TRBV7-9,TRBJ2-4,CASSRGQSGAKNIQYF
TRBV6-5,TRBJ2-5,CASRGLAEETQYF
TRBV18,TRBJ2-4,CASSPRGGGGSKNIQYF
TRBV4-1,TRBJ2-7,CASSPGQGAKYEQYF
TRBV29-1,TRBJ1-3,CSVDLLLGNGNTIYF
TRBV5-1,TRBJ2-3,CASSLRLAGGHLGTDTQYF
TRBV14,TRBJ2-1,CASSRGTYNEQFF
TRBV5-5,TRBJ1-5,CASSFGSDSNQPQHF
TRBV5-6,TRBJ2-2,CASSFTGPGELFF